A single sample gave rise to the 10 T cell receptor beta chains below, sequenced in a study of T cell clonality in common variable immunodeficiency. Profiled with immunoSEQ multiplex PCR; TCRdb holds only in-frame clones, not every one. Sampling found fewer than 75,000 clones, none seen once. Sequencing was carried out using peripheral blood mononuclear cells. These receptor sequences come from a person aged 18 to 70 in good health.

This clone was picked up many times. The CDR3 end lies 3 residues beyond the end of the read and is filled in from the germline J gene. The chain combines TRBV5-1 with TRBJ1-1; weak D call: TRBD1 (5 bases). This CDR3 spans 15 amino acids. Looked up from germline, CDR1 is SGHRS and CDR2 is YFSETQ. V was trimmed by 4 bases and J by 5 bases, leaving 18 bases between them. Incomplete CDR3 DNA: TGCGCCAGCAGCAGCTCCGGGACTAGGAGGACTGAA. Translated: CASSSSGTRRTE. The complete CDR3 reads CASSSSGTRRTEAFF.

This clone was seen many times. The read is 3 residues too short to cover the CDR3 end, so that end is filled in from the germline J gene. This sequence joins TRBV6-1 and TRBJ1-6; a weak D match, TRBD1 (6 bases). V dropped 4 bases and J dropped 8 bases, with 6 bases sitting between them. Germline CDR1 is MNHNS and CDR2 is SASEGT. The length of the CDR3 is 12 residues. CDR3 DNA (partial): TGTGCCAGCAGTGGGACAGATTCACCC. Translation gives CASSGTDSP. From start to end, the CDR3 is CASSGTDSPLHF.

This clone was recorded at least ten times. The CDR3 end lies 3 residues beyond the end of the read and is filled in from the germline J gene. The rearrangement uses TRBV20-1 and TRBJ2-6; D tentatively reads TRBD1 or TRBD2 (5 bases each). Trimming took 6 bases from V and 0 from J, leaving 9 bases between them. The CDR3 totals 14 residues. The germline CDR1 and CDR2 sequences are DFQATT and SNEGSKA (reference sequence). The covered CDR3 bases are TGCAGTGCAGAGGGGTACTCTGGGGCCAACGTC. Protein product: CSAEGYSGANV. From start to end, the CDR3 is CSAEGYSGANVLTF.

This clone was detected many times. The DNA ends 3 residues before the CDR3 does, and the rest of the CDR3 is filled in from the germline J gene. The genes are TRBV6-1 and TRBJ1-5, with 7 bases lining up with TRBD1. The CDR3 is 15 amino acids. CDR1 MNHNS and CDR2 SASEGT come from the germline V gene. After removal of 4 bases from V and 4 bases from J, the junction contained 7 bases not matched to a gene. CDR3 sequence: CASSATGTANQPQHF. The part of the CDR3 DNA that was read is TGTGCCAGCAGTGCAACCGGGACAGCTAATCAGCCC.

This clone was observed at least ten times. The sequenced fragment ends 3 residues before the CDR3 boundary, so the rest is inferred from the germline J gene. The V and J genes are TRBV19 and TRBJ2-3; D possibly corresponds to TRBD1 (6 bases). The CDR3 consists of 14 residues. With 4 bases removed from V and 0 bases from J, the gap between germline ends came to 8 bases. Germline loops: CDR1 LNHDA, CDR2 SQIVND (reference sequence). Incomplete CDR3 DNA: TGTGCCAGTAGTAGACAGGCGAGCACAGATACG. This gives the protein CASSRQASTDT. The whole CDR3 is CASSRQASTDTQYF.

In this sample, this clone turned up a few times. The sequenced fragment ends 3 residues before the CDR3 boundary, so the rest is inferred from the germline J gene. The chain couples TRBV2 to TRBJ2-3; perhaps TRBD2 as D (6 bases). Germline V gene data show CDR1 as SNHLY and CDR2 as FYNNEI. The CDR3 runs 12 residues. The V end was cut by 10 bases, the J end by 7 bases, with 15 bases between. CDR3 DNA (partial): TGTGCCAACCGGCGGGAAAGATATACG. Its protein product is CANRRERYT. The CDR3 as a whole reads CANRRERYTQYF.

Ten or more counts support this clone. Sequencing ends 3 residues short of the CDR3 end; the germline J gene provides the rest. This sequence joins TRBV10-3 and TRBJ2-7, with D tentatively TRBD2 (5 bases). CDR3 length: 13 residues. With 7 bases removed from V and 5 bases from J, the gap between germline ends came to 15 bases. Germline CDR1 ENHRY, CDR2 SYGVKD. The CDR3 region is CAIKPSRTDEQYF. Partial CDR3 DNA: TGTGCCATCAAACCTTCCCGGACTGACGAG.

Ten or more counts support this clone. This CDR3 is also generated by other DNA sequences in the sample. CDR3 bases read: TGTGCCAGCAGCTTATCAGGGATGAACACTGAA. This encodes CASSLSGMNTE. The whole CDR3 sequence is CASSLSGMNTEAFF. The J gene is TRBJ1-1, the V gene TRBV7-9; possible D gene TRBD1, 5 bases. The read ends 3 residues early relative to the CDR3; the germline J gene fills the gap. The CDR3 runs 14 residues. V was trimmed by 2 bases and J by 0 bases, leaving 7 bases between them. Germline V gives CDR1 SEHNR, CDR2 FQNEAQ (reference sequence).

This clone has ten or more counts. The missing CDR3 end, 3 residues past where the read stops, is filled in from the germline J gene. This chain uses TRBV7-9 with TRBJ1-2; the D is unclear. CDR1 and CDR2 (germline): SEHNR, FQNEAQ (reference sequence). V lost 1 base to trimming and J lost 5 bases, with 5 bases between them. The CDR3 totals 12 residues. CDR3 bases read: TGTGCCAGCAGCTTAGGCCAGTATGGC. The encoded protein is CASSLGQYG. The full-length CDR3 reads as CASSLGQYGYTF.

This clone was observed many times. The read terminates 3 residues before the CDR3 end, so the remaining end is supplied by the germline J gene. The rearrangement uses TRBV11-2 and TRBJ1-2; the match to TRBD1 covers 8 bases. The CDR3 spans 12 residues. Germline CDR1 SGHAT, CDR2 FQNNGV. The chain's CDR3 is CASSLTGEGYTF. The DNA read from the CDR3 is TGTGCCAGCAGCTTGACAGGGGAAGGC.